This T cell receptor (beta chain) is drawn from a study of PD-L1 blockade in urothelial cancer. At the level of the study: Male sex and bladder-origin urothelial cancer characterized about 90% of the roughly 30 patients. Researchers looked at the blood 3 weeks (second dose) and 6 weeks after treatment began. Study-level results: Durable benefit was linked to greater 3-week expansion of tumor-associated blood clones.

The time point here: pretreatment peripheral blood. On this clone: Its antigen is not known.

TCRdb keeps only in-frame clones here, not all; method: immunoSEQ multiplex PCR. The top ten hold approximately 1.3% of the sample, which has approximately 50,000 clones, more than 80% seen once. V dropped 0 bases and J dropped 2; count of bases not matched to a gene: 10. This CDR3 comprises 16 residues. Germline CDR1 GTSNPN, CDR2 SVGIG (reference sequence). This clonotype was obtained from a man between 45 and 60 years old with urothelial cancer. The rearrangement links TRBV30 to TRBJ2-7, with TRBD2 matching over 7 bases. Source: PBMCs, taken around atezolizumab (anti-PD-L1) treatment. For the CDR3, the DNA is TGTGCCTGGAGTGTACTTTTAGCGGGTTACACCTACGAGCAGTACTTC. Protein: CAWSVLLAGYTYEQYF.